This T cell receptor (beta chain) is drawn from a study of PD-1 blockade in classical Hodgkin lymphoma. Assay used: immunoSEQ multiplex PCR; TCRdb lists only in-frame clones, some missing. The table has about 21,000 clones, approximately 94% seen once. CDR3 size: 13 residues. Germline V CDR1 and CDR2: GTSNPN, SVGIG (reference sequence). The germline V and J ends were trimmed by 3 bases and 6 bases, with 11 bases remaining between them. As to time point: newly diagnosed, previously untreated cHL patient sample. The chain employs TRBV30 and TRBJ2-2; D gene ambiguous. The origin of this receptor is a human donor with classical Hodgkin lymphoma. Sequenced sample: peripheral blood mononuclear cells (PBMCs). CDR3 bases: TGTGCCTGGAGCCCCCGTTGGTCCGGGGAGCTGTTTTTT. Amino acid sequence: CAWSPRWSGELFF. Full variable domain (remainder filled in from reference TRBV30 and TRBJ2-2): SQTIHQWPATLVQPVGSPLSLECTVEGTSNPNLYWYRQAAGRGLQLLFYSVGIGQISSEVPQNLSASRPQDRQFILSSKKLLLSDSGFYLCAWSPRWSGELFFGEGSRLTVL.